Listed below are T cell receptor beta chains from one sample, sequenced in a study of shared T cell receptors in the human thymus. Clones were read by immunoSEQ multiplex PCR, and TCRdb kept only the in-frame ones, dropping some. The data contain 500,000 to 750,000 clones, roughly 90% of them singletons. The same sample was also used in a study of human thymus T cells.

Sequenced: thymocytes. The receptors derive from a boy younger than two with a congenital heart defect. The conserved cysteine and the conserved F or W are not part of the CDR3 here. Each record gives: V gene, CDR3 protein.

>TRBV21-1
ALPASGSRGETQY
>TRBV18
ASSPPGHVMEQY
>TRBV28
ASSLTGFTGELF
>TRBV30
AWSSAGFYEQY
>TRBV25-1
ASRPPQLYEQY
>TRBV11-2
ASSPRTSGNTDTQY
>TRBV10-1
ASSVGLAGGGSYNEQF
>TRBV27
AKRGETQY
>TRBV2
ASSYTSGNYEQY
>TRBV9
ASSVGGATGELF
>TRBV11-1
ASSPRSDRGLDEQY
>TRBV4-3
ASSQGRDRNTGELF
>TRBV28
ASSQGLTYEQY
>TRBV7-3
ASSLPTNEQF
>TRBV5-4
ASSPFRTGVNTEAF
>TRBV4-2
ASSQGSGRDTQY
>TRBV25-1
ASQGVEQY
>TRBV6-5
ASSCNRGWVETQY
>TRBV30
AWSEREKYEQY
>TRBV7-8
ASSLRLMNTEAF
>TRBV10-2
ASRPTSGSRGGLETQY
>TRBV7-9
ASSRQGGTLSYEQY
>TRBV29-1
SPRRGSKSIQY
>TRBV5-1
ASSLITSGAVAKNIQY
>TRBV19
ASSILGDLNTEAF
>TRBV15
ATGNMPGQGAVTGELF
>TRBV30
AWSVLQGAEQF
>TRBV15
ATQQGASETQY
>TRBV6-5
ASSYLRVPRELF
>TRBV4-2
ASSQDWGIRTQETQY
>TRBV25-1
ASSEWGGGHHLTDTQY
>TRBV5-1
ASSPDWLYEQY
>TRBV29-1
SPYRAGDGDEQF
>TRBV7-9
ASSLDRRQGEKLF
>TRBV10-1
ARGSHATNEKLF
>TRBV10-3
AISGGRGSNQPQH
>TRBV7-8
ASSSRDYEGCEQF
>TRBV5-6
ASSFGVLAGSPSTDTQY
>TRBV15
ATSRDPGDRGPHEQY
>TRBV6-1
ASTGLSGSPYEQY
>TRBV18
ASSPSRLAGDYNEQF
>TRBV14
ASSQDGQHTEAF
>TRBV18
ASSPPRKTSGTSTDTQY
>TRBV15
ATSQALDRVYEQY
>TRBV23-1
AGGQPYTEAF
>TRBV30
AWSPRRGGSTDTQY
>TRBV2
AIRLAGYNEQY
>TRBV7-9
ASSSSSRAGAPDTQY
>TRBV2
ASSVGYTQY
>TRBV6-6
ASSCLGDSNQPQH
>TRBV4-1
ASSQDPRDGYT
>TRBV10-3
ATDRVSYGYT
>TRBV29-1
SVVSGGTDTQY
>TRBV28
ASSFERTGGNIQY
>TRBV11-2
ASSSTVWNTEAF
>TRBV6-5
ASHEGGAAF
>TRBV7-2
ASSLPGLAGVGYNEQF
>TRBV7-9
ASSCKRDPTDTQY
>TRBV5-1
ASSLDREGRTGELF